This T cell receptor (beta chain) was sequenced during a study of T-cell reconstitution after alpha-beta-depleted transplantation in children (dated by TCRdb to 2016 to 2018). Context from the whole study: Using TCR repertoire profiling, the study followed T-cell immune reconstitution in a quantitative way in children after TCRalphabeta/CD19-depleted allogeneic hematopoietic cell transplantation.

Library generation was performed with PCR. The instrument given in TCRdb is Illumina HiSeq 2500. TCR libraries were prepared with molecular barcoding, using unique molecular identifiers to normalize TCRbeta repertoire quantification. The raw public data were reprocessed by TCRdb itself: fastp quality trimming at Q25, MiXCR clonotype calling, in-frame beta chains only. Here each entry gathers all rows of one CDR3 protein and keeps the most common genes and DNA. The sample table records 75,000 to 100,000 distinct CDR3 sequences; approximately 9.2% of these occur just once. Of the sample, about 7% is held by the ten largest clones. CDR1 and CDR2 (SGHRS, YFSETQ) derive from the germline V gene. The CDR3 spans 17 residues, from the cysteine through the phenylalanine. Only the CDR3 region is kept as DNA, spanning 51 bases read in frame from base 1. Trimming removed 2 bases from V and 6 bases from J, leaving 21 bases between the germline ends.

This clonotype was counted at least ten times. Its specific antigen is unknown. No base quality information exists; no much larger clone differs at one position. This TCR derives from a human donor who donated a stem cell graft to a child with congenital amegakaryocytic thrombocytopenia. The chain is assembled from TRBV5-1 and TRBJ2-1; the D region possibly corresponds to TRBD2 (5 bases align). The material was PBMCs from the stem cell graft donor, obtained from the stem cell graft. Here is the DNA: TGCGCCAGCAGCTTAGATTCCGGGATCTACACCTTCAATGAGCAGTTCTTC. It specifies CASSLDSGIYTFNEQFF.